The present TCR beta chain was sequenced within a study of blood T cell repertoires in COVID-19. Study information: Nucleic acid was either cDNA or gDNA, and it came from T cells, B-cell-depleted T cells, or PBMCs.

CDR3 length: 15 amino acids. Per the germline V gene, CDR1 is KGHSH and CDR2 is LQKENI. Trimming cost V 0 bases and J 2 bases, with 8 bases left between them. Measured with immunoSEQ multiplex PCR; TCRdb has only the in-frame clones, and not every one. The sample lists under 250,000 clones, 86% seen once, with approximately 5.5% in the top ten. V is TRBV18 and J is TRBJ2-4; tentatively, D is TRBD2 (5 bases). Source material: peripheral blood. This sequence originates from an elderly woman with COVID-19, enrolled during active disease. The CDR3 coding sequence is TGTGCCAGCTCACCACCCCGGGGATCCAAAAACATTCAGTACTTC. Translated, it gives CASSPPRGSKNIQYF.